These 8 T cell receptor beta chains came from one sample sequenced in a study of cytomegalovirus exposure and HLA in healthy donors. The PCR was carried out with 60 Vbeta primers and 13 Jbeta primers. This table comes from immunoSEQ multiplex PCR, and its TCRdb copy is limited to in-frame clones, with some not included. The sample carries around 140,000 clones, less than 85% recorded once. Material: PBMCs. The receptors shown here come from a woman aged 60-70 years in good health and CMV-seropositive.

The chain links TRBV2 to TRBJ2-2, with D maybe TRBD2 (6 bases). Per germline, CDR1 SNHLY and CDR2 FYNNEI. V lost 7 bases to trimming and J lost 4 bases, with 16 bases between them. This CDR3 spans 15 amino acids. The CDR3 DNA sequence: TGTGCCAGCATAGAAGGGGCGGGGCCCACCGGGGAGCTGTTTTTT. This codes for CASIEGAGPTGELFF.

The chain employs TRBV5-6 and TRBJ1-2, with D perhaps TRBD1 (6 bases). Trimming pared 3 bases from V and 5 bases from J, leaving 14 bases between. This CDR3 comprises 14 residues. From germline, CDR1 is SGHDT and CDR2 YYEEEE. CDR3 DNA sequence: TGTGCCAGCAGCTCTACGTTCCAGGGGTATGGCTACACCTTC. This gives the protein CASSSTFQGYGYTF. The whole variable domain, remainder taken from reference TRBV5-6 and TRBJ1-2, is DAGVTQSPTHLIKTRGQQVTLRCSPKSGHDTVSWYQQALGQGPQFIFQYYEEEERQRGNFPDRFSGHQFPNYSSELNVNALLLGDSALYLCASSSTFQGYGYTFGSGTRLTVV.

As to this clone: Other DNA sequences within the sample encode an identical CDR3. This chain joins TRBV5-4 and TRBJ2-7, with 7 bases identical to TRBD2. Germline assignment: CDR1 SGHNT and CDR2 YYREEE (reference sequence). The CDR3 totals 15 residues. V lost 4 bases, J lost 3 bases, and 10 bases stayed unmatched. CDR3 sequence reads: CASSPPASGSYEQYF. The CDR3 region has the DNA TGTGCCAGCAGCCCTCCGGCTAGCGGAAGCTACGAGCAGTACTTC.

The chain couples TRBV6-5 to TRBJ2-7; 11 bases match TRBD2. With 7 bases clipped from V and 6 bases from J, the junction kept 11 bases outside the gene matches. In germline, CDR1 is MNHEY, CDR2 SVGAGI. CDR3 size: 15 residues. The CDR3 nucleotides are TGTGCCAGCATACTCATAGCGGGAGGGCCGGGCGAGCAGTACTTC. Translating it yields CASILIAGGPGEQYF.

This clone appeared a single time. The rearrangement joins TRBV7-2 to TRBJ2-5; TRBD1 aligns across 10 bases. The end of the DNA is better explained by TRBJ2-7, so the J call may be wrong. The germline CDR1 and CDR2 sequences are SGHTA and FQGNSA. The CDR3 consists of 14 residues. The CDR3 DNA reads TGTGCCAGCAGCCCCCGGACAGGGGGATACGAGCAGTACTTC. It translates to CASSPRTGGYEQYF.

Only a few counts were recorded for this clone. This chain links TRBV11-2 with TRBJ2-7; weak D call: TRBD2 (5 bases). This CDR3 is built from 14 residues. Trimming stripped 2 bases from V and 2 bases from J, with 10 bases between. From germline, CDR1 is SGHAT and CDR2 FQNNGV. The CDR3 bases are TGTGCCAGCAGCTTATCGCGGGCCCCCTACGAGCAGTACTTC. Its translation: CASSLSRAPYEQYF.

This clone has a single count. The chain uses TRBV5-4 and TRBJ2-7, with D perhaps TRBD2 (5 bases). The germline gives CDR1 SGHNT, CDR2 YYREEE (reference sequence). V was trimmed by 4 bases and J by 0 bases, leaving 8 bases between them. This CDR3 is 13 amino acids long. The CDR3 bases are TGTGCCAGCAGCCGGCGGGCCTCCTACGAGCAGTACTTC. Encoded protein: CASSRRASYEQYF.

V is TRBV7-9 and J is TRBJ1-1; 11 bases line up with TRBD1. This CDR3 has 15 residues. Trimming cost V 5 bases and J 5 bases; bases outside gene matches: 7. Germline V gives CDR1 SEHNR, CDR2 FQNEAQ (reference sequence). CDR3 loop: CASSAGTGGVTEAFF. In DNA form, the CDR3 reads TGTGCCAGCAGCGCGGGGACAGGGGGTGTAACTGAAGCTTTCTTT.